This T cell receptor (beta chain) was documented in a study of cytomegalovirus exposure and HLA in healthy donors. Looking at the study overall: Findings of an earlier analysis included under 140 million unique TCR beta sequences from 170 million or so T cells. Assignment to the Caucasian-associated ancestry cluster applied to around four fifths of the approximately 360 genotyped donors. The study, taken as a whole, reports: The authors confirmed in vitro that a few CMV-associated chains were specific for CMV antigens. Later examination showed HLA-associated TCR beta chains had greater clonal expansion than equally common others.

V was pared by 3 bases and J by 1 base, with 3 bases of the junction left unmatched. The germline CDR1 and CDR2 sequences are SGHDN and FVKESK. The CDR3 is 14 amino acids. PCR amplification relied on 60 Vbeta primers (plus 13 Jbeta primers). Data came from immunoSEQ multiplex PCR; TCRdb stores just in-frame clones and leaves some out. This listing includes some 130,000 clones. Note on this clone: Its target is not known.

The genes are TRBV14 and TRBJ2-7; 7 positions match TRBD1. Sequenced input: PBMCs. This clonotype was sampled from a woman in her forties in good health and CMV-seropositive. The CDR3 loop reads CASSQYRGSYEQYF. CDR3 nucleotide sequence: TGTGCCAGCAGCCAGTACAGGGGATCCTACGAGCAGTACTTC.